This T cell receptor (beta chain) was retrieved from a study of T-cell memory formation after mild COVID-19. Findings of the study overall: Pre-infection memory carried some responding clones, suggesting that cross-reactive memory joined. Among CD4+ contracting clones, most were CM and EM, and CD8+ ones EMRA.

The authors produced TCR alpha and TCR beta cDNA libraries with sample barcodes and UMIs by 5'RACE using constant-segment primers. TCRdb re-called the 5' RACE reads through MiXCR, storing one row per CDR3 protein. This sample has roughly 510,000 distinct CDR3 sequences, with 17% found just once. The CDR3 sequence is 16 residues long. Trimming removed 8 bases from V and 8 bases from J; junction bases left unmatched: 19. Germline V lookup: CDR1 DFQATT, CDR2 SNEGSKA (reference sequence). The sample holds a few counts of this clonotype. Its antigen is not identified. V and J are TRBV20-1 and TRBJ2-3, with TRBD2 matching over 10 bases. The sample taken for sequencing was PBMCs or a T cell subset sorted from them (not recorded which). This receptor was taken from an adult woman who had mild COVID-19 (a few samples of this study predate the infection). Cell type and time point are not known. CDR3 sequence: CSLTGASGGRRGTQYF. The CDR3 DNA reads as TGCAGTCTGACTGGAGCTAGCGGGGGCCGTAGGGGTACGCAGTATTTT.